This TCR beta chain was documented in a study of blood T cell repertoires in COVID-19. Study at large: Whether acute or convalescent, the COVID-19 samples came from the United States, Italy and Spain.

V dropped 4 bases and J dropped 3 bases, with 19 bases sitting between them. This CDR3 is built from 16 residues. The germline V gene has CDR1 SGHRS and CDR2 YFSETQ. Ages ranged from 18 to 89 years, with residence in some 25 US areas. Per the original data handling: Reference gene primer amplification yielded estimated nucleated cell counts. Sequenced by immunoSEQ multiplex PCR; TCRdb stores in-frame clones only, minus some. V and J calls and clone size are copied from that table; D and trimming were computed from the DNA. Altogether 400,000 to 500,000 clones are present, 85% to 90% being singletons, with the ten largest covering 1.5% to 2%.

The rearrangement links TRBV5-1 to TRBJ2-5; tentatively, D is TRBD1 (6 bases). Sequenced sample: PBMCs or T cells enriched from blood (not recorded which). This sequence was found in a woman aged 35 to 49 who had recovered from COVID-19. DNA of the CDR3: TGCGCCAGCAGCCGACAAGGGGGTACTGTGGAAGAGACCCAGTACTTC. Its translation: CASSRQGGTVEETQYF.